This TCR beta chain originates from a study of cytomegalovirus exposure and HLA in healthy donors listed by TCRdb under 2017. With regard to the full study: According to an earlier analysis of a few hundred of the donors, 150 million to 200 million T cells yielded some 120 million unique TCR beta sequences and less than 300 Gb of sequence data. A separate validation cohort of 100 to 150 different subjects was used in addition to the approximately 610-subject first cohort. Roughly 5 DR-DQ haplotypes were handled as single units for association and clustering because linkage in the cohort was strong. A later genetic analysis used genome-wide SNP genotypes for about three fifths of the 666 donors, treating that subset as a discovery cohort. Among almost 400 genotyped donors of the cohort, an average of approximately 230,000 unique TCR beta nucleotide sequences were sequenced per donor, around 18% of them non-productive. A later analysis re-analyzed previously published TCR beta repertoires from approximately 670 donors and added high-resolution HLA genotyping to study TCR occurrence patterns. In the later analysis, no new phenotypic data were used to find candidate immune exposures; instead, reliance was placed on TCR beta sequences and their occurrence across donors. To decide whether each TCR beta V gene segment behaved as functional or pseudogenic, an earlier analysis of some 600 of the donors relied on high-throughput TCR beta sequencing. Class I and class II HLA loci were covered by the typing at four-digit resolution. The aim of the study was to test whether cataloging public T cell receptors could identify signatures of past pathogen exposure. Every discovery cohort repertoire had been produced on one sequencing platform. Roughly 320 gigabases of sequencing data and 75 million to 85 million unique TCR sequences made up an early release that covered approximately 650 HLA-typed donors. The T cell repertoires of 670 or so subjects were profiled by immunosequencing and related to cytomegalovirus serostatus. The study combined high-throughput TCR immunosequencing, statistical association of individual TCRs with disease status, and machine learning to predict cytomegalovirus infection status. The number of donors typed differed by locus, with about 629-630 for A, B, C, DRB1 and DQB1, roughly 520 for DQA1, approximately 570 for DPA1, and about 450 for DPB1. Of the roughly 400 genotyped donors, roughly 85% fell in the genetic ancestry cluster associated with self-reported Caucasian donors. Donor age, sex, ethnicity and CMV serostatus were compiled alongside the repertoire data.

Details on this clone: Its antigen remains undetermined. The record has no base qualities; no much larger clone is one base away.

The library was generated by the immunoSEQ multiplex PCR assay. The multiplex PCR relied on a mix of 60 forward primers for TCR Vbeta segments and 13 reverse primers for TCR Jbeta segments. Amplification of the CDR3 region of rearranged TCR beta genes was performed with a multiplex PCR assay on genomic DNA. On the Illumina HiSeq System, the amplified TCR beta libraries were sequenced as 87-base-pair reads. The authors processed their data as follows. In a later analysis, tens of millions of unique TCR beta chains were counted across the 500 to 700 repertoires, and roughly 11 million of these chains were shared by at least two donors. A nearest-neighbor algorithm error-corrected the raw reads and collapsed the reads into unique sequences, merging closely related sequences to remove PCR and sequencing errors. V, D and J gene segments were assigned by aligning CDR3 sequences to IMGT reference sequences. For a sequence to be retained, a match of at least six nucleotides to both a V gene segment and a J gene segment was required. A rearrangement was called productive if the CDR3 had no stop codons and remained in frame with V and J, and every other rearrangement was called non-productive. Following IMGT convention, CDR3 was defined as the stretch from the second conserved V-encoded cysteine up to the conserved J-encoded phenylalanine. The earlier analysis of around 640 of the donors excluded sequences that lacked an unambiguous match to a single V gene segment. An earlier analysis of a few hundred of the donors called V segments functional above 56.7% productive rearrangements and segregating when the between-donor standard deviation exceeded 5%. A statistical classification framework was developed to diagnose cytomegalovirus status using the catalog of TCR beta chain sequences. V and J gene assignment, in a later analysis, came from comparing TCR nucleotide sequences with IMGT/GENE-DB human TR gene sequences. In a later analysis, CDR3 sequences and most-parsimonious VDJ recombination scenarios were assigned using the TCRdist pipeline. In a later analysis, each TCR beta chain was defined by its CDR3 amino acid sequence together with its V-gene family, and reads lacking a unique V-gene family were excluded. As a way to deal with suspected cross-contamination and a sequencing artifact, a later analysis dropped roughly 600 nucleotide sequences that were highly shared and had low generation probability. For each public chain, a later analysis derived a clonal expansion index from normalized ranks of inferred template counts within each repertoire. In a later analysis, generation probabilities were computed with a VDJ recombination model fitted to out-of-frame rearrangements, and the resulting probabilities were checked against IGoR. In a later analysis, hypergeometric tests were used to score TCR-TCR, TCR-HLA and TCR-CMV co-occurrence, with a repertoire-size bias correction applied to TCR pairs. In a later analysis, false discovery rates were estimated by permuting HLA or CMV assignments 20 times. A later analysis grouped co-occurring TCRs with DBSCAN, adding TCRdist sequence similarity when clustering within HLA-allele-positive subsets. For co-occurrence clustering, repertoires with fewer than 30,000 or more than 120,000 public chains were excluded, along with a handful of repertoires with anomalous nucleotide sharing. Not all clones reach the TCRdb copy of this immuneACCESS table, which keeps in-frame sequences only. Checked studies attribute under half of the gap to unresolved V genes and leave the rest unexplained. From that table come the V and J calls and clone size; the DNA was used to work out D and trimming. The sample contains about 160,000 clones, around 79% of them found a single time. Together, the top ten hold around 3.1% of the sample.

The paper as a whole reports these results and caveats: A later analysis reported that several top co-occurrence clusters appeared linked to parvovirus B19, influenza, CMV and Epstein-Barr virus. Most CMV-associated TCR beta chains appeared to be HLA-restricted in a later analysis, and the HLA associations seemed to be driven largely by CMV exposure. The study listed 150 to 200 TCR beta chains as associated with cytomegalovirus. A further reported finding was that TCR beta sequences accurately predicted the HLA-A and HLA-B alleles for most subjects in the first cohort. Linkage disequilibrium might explain the correlated functional status among segregating V segments, but an unknown experimental factor could not be ruled out. In a later genetic analysis, fewer N-insertions in productive TCRs were reported among donors in an Asian-associated ancestry cluster than the approximately 630-donor mean. In a later analysis, more than 15,000 TCR beta sequences were associated with specific HLA alleles at a false discovery rate of 0.05. In both the original and validation cohorts, the classifier was reported to diagnose cytomegalovirus status with high specificity and sensitivity. Because some donors lacked HLA typing at each locus, the association tests relied only on the typed subset. While some public TCRs were present in many individuals, most TCR sequences turned up only very rarely across donors. Some IMGT-functional V segments, including TRBV6-2 and TRBV6-3, could not be told apart with the 87-base-pair reads, so those segments were excluded. Broadly in line with IMGT annotations, most TCR beta V segments showed up in productive rearrangements about 87% or about 30% of the time in an earlier analysis of several hundred of the donors. In a later analysis, TCR association rates were found to vary across HLA loci, with the most associated TCRs seen for DRB1 alleles and the fewest for HLA-C alleles. A cluster of highly shared sequence variants was judged likely to be a technical artifact of the sequencing pipeline. This cohort had only TCR beta chains sequenced, and the lack of alpha or paired-chain data limited which features could be detected. The authors suggested that the approach could potentially be extended to other disease states and immunological phenotypes. Roughly uniform sequencing depth across donors was assumed in presence/absence analyses, although this assumption may not hold. When HLA alleles, especially DR and DQ, strongly co-occurred, attributing TCR associations to individual alleles was difficult. A later analysis found that HLA-associated TCR beta chains were more clonally expanded and had lower generation probabilities than equally common non-associated chains. CMV serostatus was the only immune exposure information available for the cohort. In a later genetic analysis, a missense DCLRE1C variant was associated with V-gene and J-gene trimming of TCR beta chains, and the association was replicated in an independent cohort. The earlier analysis of 587 of the donors excluded roughly 17 rarely observed V segments, including chromosome 9 orphons, because counts were too low. In vitro tests confirmed that a few of the cytomegalovirus-associated TCR beta chains recognize cytomegalovirus antigens.

V is cut back by 3 bases and J by 7 bases, with 5 bases in the junction unmatched. The CDR3 sequence holds 14 residues, the cysteine and phenylalanine included. CDR3 DNA is the only sequence kept; it has 42 bases, read in frame from the first base. CDR1 SEHNR and CDR2 FQNEAQ were looked up in the germline V gene (reference sequence). The cohort comprised some 700 healthy bone marrow donors. At the time of sampling, all cohort members were nominally healthy, though unrecorded immune exposures were likely present. The donor tested CMV seronegative and was one of the 352 seronegative cohort members. A peripheral blood sample was provided by each donor, and peripheral blood mononuclear cells were used for TCR beta sequencing. The Qiagen DNeasy Blood Extraction Kit was used to extract genomic DNA from the blood cell samples.

The receptor's source is a woman between 40 and 55 years old in good health and CMV-seronegative. The sample consisted of PBMCs. This receptor chain uses TRBV7-9 and TRBJ2-3; 9 of the junction bases match TRBD2. The CDR3 has the sequence CASSFGGGVNTQYF. The nucleotide sequence reads as follows: TGTGCCAGCAGCTTCGGCGGGGGGGTGAATACGCAGTATTTT.